This record covers a single T cell receptor beta chain. The sample is drawn from a study of blood T cell repertoires in COVID-19. Overall study: The United States, Italy and Spain were the sources of the acute and convalescent COVID-19 samples. PBMCs, B-cell-depleted T cells, or T cells were the source of the cDNA or gDNA that made up the material.

One Seattle source followed patients from active infection through their disease course. TCRdb's table, derived via immunoSEQ multiplex PCR, lists solely in-frame clones and lacks some. The data show roughly 250,000 clones, about 90% seen once. Trimming took 0 bases from V and 15 from J; bases not matched to a gene: 16. CDR1 MNHNY and CDR2 SVGAGI come from the germline V gene (reference sequence). The CDR3 runs 16 residues. The TCR was taken from a person aged 18 to 35 with COVID-19, enrolled during active disease. Sequencing was done on a sample of peripheral blood. The rearrangement links TRBV6-6 to TRBJ2-1; TRBD1 aligns across 8 bases. This chain's CDR3 is CASSYSSDRAAKGLFF. Written as DNA, the CDR3 is TGTGCCAGCAGTTACTCTTCGGACAGGGCGGCTAAAGGTCTGTTCTTC.